Listed below are T cell receptor beta chains from one sample, sequenced in a study of Ad26.COV2.S vaccination and SARS-CoV-2 variants. Clones were sequenced by immunoSEQ multiplex PCR, and TCRdb holds only the in-frame ones, with some missing. The sample includes 430,000 or so clones, 85% to 90% of them seen just once. The input for sequencing was peripheral blood, taken in a trial of Ad26.COV2.S vaccine versus placebo. The source is a person aged 18 to 59 who received the Ad26.COV2.S COVID-19 vaccine or a placebo. The CDR3 runs from the conserved cysteine through the conserved F or W.

j_call v_call cdr3_aa
TRBJ1-5 TRBV2 CASSDSNSNQPQHF
TRBJ1-2 TRBV25-1 CASSVTGTHYGYTF
TRBJ1-2 TRBV19 CASSIVGTNYGYTF
TRBJ1-5 TRBV4-3 CASSQDLVTGNQPQHF
TRBJ1-3 TRBV11-2 CASSLIRGPVGNTIYF
TRBJ2-5 TRBV29-1 CSVERAGLETQYF
TRBJ2-5 TRBV29-1 CSVAGQGTTQYF
TRBJ1-5 TRBV5-6 CASSLASGQPQHF
TRBJ2-3 TRBV10-1 CASRNLTGRGGTDTQYF
TRBJ2-5 TRBV10-3 CAITAGTSGIEETQYF
TRBJ2-2 TRBV6-6 CASSRRPGLVTNANTGELFF
TRBJ1-2 TRBV19 CARPTGKVRYGYTF
TRBJ1-4 TRBV7-2 CASSPQVATNEKLFF
TRBJ2-7 TRBV5-1 CASSLSWGNEQYF
TRBJ1-4 TRBV24-1 CATSDFRDTIATNEKLFF
TRBJ1-5 TRBV19 CASRQGQQPQHF
TRBJ2-1 TRBV7-9 CASSQFSGVGGKNNEQFF
TRBJ2-3 TRBV10-3 CAISEPGQGRADTQYF
TRBJ2-7 TRBV3-1/TRBV3-2 CASSLGGPYEQYF
TRBJ2-3 TRBV6-1 CASSDHGGRGDTQYF
TRBJ2-5 TRBV7-2 CASSHQRGAETQYF
TRBJ1-3 TRBV19 CASIEDSGNTIYF
TRBJ2-2 TRBV6-5 CASSYPGPNTGELFF
TRBJ1-5 TRBV27 CASSQRFDQPQHF
TRBJ2-3 TRBV2 CATAAFPPGVNPTDTQYF
TRBJ1-1 TRBV7-6 CASSSGPDTEAFF
TRBJ2-3 TRBV5-6 CASSSGTSGDKDTQYF
TRBJ2-3 TRBV4-3 CASSQDFDTQYF
TRBJ2-1 TRBV5-4 CASSPNSDNEQFF
TRBJ1-2 TRBV29-1 CSVGQGHGYTF
TRBJ2-7 TRBV9 CASSQFGSLSYEQYF
TRBJ2-2 TRBV7-2 CASSSKTNTGELFF
TRBJ2-7 TRBV15 CATSRSWGNKPYEQYF
TRBJ2-1 TRBV4-1 CASSQVRIPSYNEQFF
TRBJ1-1 TRBV15 CATSRGRTNTEAFF
TRBJ1-5 TRBV28 CASRAGGAGQPQHF
TRBJ2-1 TRBV18 CASSPGLAPSGSRQFF
TRBJ1-2 TRBV10-3 CAISATGGSGYTF
TRBJ1-1 TRBV28 CASGNTNTEAFF
TRBJ2-5 TRBV2 CASSWDVETQYF
TRBJ2-5 TRBV2 CASTETPAETQYF
TRBJ1-5 TRBV3-1/TRBV3-2 CASSSSAYSNQPQHF
TRBJ2-5 TRBV5-1 CASSAGGHQETQYF
TRBJ1-4 TRBV7-8 CASSLEPGEEKLFF